Sequencing of this T cell receptor beta chain was carried out in a study of T cells in Graves' hyperthyroidism and ophthalmopathy. Study observations and caveats: Among thyroid clonotypes expanded above 0.001, most also appeared in blood.

Germline CDR1 is KGHDR and CDR2 is SFDVKD. V gave up 4 bases and J gave up 8 bases; unmatched junction bases: 15. This CDR3 has 17 residues. Stable disease denoted Graves' hyperthyroidism without ophthalmopathy progression within 18 months. Diagnostic decisions used clinical symptoms, serum thyroxine and TRAb, thyroid ultrasound and orbital computed tomography. Notes on this clonotype: Its antigen is unknown.

Amplified TCR beta CDR3 regions derived from RNA transcripts. TCR CDR3 regions were first amplified by RT-PCR with HTBI primers. Using its own MiXCR run on the multiplex PCR reads, TCRdb lists one record per CDR3 protein. The sample contains hundreds of thousands of distinct CDR3 sequences, around 15% of which appear only once. V and J are TRBV24-1 and TRBJ2-1; 8 bases agree with TRBD1. Material for sequencing was blood. This clonotype originated in a woman younger than 35 with Graves' hyperthyroidism. CDR3 nucleotide sequence: TGTGCCACCAGTGAGCAGGGGGCAGGGCTAGGAGTGGATGAGCAGTTCTTC. Protein product: CATSEQGAGLGVDEQFF.